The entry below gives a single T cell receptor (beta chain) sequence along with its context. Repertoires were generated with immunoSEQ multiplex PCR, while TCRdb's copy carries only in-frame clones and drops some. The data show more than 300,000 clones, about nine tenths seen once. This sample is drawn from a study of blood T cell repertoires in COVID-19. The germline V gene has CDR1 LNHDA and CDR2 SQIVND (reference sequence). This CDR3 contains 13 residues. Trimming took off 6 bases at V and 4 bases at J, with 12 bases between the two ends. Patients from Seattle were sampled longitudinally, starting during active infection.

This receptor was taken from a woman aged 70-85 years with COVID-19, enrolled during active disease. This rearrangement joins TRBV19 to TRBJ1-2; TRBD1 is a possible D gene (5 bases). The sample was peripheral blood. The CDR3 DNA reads TGTGCCAGTAGGAGAACAGGTTTCTATGGCTACACCTTC. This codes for CASRRTGFYGYTF.